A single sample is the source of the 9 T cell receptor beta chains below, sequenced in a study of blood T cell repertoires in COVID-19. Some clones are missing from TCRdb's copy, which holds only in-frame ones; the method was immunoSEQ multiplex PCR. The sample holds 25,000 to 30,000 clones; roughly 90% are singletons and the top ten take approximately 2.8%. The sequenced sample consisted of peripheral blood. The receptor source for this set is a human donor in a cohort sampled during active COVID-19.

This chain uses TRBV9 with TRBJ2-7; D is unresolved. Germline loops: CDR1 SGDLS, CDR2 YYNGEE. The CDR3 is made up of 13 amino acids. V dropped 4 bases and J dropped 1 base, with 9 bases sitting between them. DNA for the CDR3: TGTGCCAGCAGCCCCCCCAGTTCCTACGAGCAGTACTTC. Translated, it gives CASSPPSSYEQYF.

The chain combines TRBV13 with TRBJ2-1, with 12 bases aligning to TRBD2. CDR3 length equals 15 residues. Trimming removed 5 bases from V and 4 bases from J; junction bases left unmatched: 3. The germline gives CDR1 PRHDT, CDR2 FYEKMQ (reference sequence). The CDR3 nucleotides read TGTGCCAGCAGCAGCGGGACTAGCGGGTACAATGAGCAGTTCTTC. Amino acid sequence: CASSSGTSGYNEQFF.

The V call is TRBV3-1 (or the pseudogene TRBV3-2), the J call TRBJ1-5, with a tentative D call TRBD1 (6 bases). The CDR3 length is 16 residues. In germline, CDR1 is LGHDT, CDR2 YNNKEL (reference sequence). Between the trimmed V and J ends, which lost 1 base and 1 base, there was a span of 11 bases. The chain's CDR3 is CASSQGGLGSNQPQHF. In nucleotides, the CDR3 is TGTGCCAGCAGCCAAGGGGGGCTAGGAAGCAATCAGCCCCAGCATTTT.

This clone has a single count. Written as DNA, the CDR3 is TGTGCCAGCAGCGACAGGGGGTTGGTCGCAGATACGCAGTATTTT. It specifies CASSDRGLVADTQYF. This chain links TRBV6-6 with TRBJ2-3, with 9 bases fitting TRBD1. This CDR3 is 15 amino acids long. From germline, CDR1 is MNHNY and CDR2 SVGAGI (reference sequence). The V segment lost 6 bases and the J segment 4 bases; nucleotides outside the gene matches: 8.

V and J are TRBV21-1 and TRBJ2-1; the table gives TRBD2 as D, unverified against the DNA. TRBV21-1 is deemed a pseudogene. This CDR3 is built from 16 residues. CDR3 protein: CASSSPGTSPGNEQFF. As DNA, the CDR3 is TGTGCCAGCAGCTCGCCCGGGACTAGCCCAGGTAATGAGCAGTTCTTC.

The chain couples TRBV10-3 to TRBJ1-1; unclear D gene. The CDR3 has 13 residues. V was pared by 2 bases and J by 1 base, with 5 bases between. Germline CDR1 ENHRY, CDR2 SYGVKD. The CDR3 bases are TGTGCCATCAGTGAGCCAGGGAACACTGAAGCTTTCTTT. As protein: CAISEPGNTEAFF.

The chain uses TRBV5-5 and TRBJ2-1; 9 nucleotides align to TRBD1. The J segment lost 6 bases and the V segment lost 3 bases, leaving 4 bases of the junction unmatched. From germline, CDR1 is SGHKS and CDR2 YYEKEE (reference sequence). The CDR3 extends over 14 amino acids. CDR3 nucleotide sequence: TGTGCCAGCAGCTGGGGACAGGGTAGCAATGAGCAGTTCTTC. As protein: CASSWGQGSNEQFF.

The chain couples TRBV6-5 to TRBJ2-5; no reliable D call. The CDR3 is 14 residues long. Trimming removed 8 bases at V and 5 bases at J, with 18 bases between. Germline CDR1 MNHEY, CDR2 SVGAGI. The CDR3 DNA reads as TGTGCCAGCGCTATCAAGCCGTCACGGGAGACCCAGTACTTC. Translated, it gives CASAIKPSRETQYF.

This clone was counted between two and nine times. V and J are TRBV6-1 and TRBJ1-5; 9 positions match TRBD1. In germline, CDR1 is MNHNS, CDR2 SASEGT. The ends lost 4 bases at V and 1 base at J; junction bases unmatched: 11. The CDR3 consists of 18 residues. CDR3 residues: CASSAGTGIGASNQPQHF. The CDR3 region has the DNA TGTGCCAGCAGTGCCGGGACAGGGATTGGTGCCAGCAATCAGCCCCAGCATTTT.